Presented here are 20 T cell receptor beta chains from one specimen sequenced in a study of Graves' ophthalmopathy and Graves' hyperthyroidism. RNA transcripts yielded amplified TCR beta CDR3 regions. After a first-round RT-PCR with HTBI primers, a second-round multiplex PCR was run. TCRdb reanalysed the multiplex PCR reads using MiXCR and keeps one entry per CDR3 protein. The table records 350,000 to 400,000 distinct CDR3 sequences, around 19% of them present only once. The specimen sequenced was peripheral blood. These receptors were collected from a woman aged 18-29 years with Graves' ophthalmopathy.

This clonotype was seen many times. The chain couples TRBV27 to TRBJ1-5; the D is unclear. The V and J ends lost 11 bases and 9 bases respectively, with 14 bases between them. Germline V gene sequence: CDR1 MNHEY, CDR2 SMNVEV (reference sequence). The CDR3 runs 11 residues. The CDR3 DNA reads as TGTGCCGCAATCCCACCCCGGCCCCAGCATTTT. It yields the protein CAAIPPRPQHF.

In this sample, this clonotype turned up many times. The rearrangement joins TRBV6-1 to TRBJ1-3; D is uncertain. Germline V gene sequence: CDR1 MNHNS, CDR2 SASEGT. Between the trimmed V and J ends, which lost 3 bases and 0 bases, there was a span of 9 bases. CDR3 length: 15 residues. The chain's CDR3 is CASSERRNSGNTIYF. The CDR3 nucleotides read TGTGCCAGCAGTGAGAGGAGAAACTCTGGAAACACCATATATTTT.

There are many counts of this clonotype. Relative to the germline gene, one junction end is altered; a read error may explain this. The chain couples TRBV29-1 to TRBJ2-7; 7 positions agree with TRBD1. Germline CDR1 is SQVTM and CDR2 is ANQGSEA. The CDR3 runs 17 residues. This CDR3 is CSVGWTGQNGRSFEQYF. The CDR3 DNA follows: TGCAGCGTTGGATGGACAGGTCAAAACGGGCGCTCCTTCGAGCAGTACTTC.

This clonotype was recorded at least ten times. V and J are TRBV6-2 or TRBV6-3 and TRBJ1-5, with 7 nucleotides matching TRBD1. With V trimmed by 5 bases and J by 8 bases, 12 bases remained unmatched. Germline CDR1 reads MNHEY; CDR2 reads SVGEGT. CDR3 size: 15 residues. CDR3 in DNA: TGTGCCAGCAGTACTACCCTCGGAGGGGGCGAGCCCCAGCATTTT. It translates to CASSTTLGGGEPQHF.

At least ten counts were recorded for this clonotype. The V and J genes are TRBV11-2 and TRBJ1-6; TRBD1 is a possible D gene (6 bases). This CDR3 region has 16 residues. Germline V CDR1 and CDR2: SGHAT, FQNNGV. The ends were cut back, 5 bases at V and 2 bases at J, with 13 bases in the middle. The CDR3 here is CASSLIQGTYNSPLHF. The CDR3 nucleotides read TGTGCCAGCAGCCTAATACAGGGAACCTATAATTCACCCCTCCACTTT.

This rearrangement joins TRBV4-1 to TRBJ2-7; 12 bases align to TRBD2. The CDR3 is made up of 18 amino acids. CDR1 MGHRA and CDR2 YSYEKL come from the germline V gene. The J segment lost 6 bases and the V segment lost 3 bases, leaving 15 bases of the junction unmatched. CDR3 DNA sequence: TGCGCCAGCAGCCAGGCTTTCTTGGGGACTAGCGGGTCTAGCGAGCAGTACTTC. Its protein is CASSQAFLGTSGSSEQYF.

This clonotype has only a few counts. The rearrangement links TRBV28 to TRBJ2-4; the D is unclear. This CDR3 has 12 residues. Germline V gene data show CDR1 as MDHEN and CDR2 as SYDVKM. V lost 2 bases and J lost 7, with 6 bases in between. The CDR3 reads CASSLGRNIQYF. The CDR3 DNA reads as TGTGCCAGCAGTTTAGGAAGGAACATTCAGTACTTC.

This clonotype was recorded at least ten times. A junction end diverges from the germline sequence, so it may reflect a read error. As DNA, the CDR3 is TGTGCCAGCAGTTACGGACACGCGCAATTCTTC. Amino acids: CASSYGHAQFF. The chain is built from TRBV6-2 or TRBV6-3 and TRBJ2-4; the D gene is possibly TRBD1 (5 bases). This CDR3 spans 11 amino acids. Germline CDR1 is MNHEY and CDR2 is SVGEGT.

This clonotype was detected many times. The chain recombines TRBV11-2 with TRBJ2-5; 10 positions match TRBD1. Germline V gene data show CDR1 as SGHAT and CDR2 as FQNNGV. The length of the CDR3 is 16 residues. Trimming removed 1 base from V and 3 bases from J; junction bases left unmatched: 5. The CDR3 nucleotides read TGTGCCAGCAGCTTAGGTGGGACAGGGGTTGAAGAGACCCAGTACTTC. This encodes CASSLGGTGVEETQYF.

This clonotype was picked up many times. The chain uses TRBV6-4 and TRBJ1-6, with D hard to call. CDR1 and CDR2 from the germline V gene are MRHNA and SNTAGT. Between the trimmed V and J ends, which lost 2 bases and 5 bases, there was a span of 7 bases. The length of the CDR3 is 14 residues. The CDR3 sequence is CASSDGSHNSPLHF. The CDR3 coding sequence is TGTGCCAGCAGTGACGGCAGTCATAATTCACCCCTCCACTTT.

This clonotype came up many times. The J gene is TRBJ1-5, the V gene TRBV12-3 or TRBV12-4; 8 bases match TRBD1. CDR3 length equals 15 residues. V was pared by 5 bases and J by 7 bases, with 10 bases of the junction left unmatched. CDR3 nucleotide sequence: TGTGCCAGCAGTACAGGACAGGGAGGCAGGCAGCCCCAGCATTTT. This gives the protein CASSTGQGGRQPQHF.

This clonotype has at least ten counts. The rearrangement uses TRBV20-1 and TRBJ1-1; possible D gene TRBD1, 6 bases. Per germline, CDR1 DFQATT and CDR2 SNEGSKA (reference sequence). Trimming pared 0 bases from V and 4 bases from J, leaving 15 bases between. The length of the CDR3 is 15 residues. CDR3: CSARDAKGVGTEAFF. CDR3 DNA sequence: TGCAGTGCTAGAGACGCGAAGGGGGTGGGCACTGAAGCTTTCTTT.

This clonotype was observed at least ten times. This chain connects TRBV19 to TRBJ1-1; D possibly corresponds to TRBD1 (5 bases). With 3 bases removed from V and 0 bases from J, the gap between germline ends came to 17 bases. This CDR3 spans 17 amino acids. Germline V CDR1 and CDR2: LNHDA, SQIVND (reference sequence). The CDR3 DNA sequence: TGTGCCAGTAGTATCGTCAGGAGGGGCGCCGTGAACACTGAAGCTTTCTTT. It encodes CASSIVRRGAVNTEAFF.

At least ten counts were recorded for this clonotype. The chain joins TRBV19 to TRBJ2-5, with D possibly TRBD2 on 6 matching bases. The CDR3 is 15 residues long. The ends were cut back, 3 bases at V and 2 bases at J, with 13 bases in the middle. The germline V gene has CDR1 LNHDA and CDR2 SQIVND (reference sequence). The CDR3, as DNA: TGTGCCAGTAGTATCAGGAGGGGCCGTCAAGAGACCCAGTACTTC. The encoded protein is CASSIRRGRQETQYF.

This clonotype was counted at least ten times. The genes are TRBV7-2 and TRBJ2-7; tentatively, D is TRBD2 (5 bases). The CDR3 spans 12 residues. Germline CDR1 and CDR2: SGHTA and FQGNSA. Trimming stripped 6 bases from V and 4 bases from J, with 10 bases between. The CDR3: CASSPGEYEQYF. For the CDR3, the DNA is TGTGCCAGCAGTCCCGGGGAATACGAGCAGTACTTC.

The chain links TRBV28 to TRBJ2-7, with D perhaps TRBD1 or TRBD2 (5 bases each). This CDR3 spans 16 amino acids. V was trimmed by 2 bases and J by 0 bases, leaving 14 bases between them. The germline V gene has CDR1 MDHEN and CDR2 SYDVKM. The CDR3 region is CASSLPRGTYSYEQYF. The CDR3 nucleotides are TGTGCCAGCAGTTTACCGCGAGGGACCTACTCCTACGAGCAGTACTTC.

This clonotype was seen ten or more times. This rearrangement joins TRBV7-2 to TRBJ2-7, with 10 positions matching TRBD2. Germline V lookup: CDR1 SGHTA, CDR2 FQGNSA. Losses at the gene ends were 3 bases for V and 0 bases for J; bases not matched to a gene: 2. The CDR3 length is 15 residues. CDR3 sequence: CASSLGLANSYEQYF. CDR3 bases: TGTGCCAGCAGCTTGGGACTAGCGAACTCCTACGAGCAGTACTTC.

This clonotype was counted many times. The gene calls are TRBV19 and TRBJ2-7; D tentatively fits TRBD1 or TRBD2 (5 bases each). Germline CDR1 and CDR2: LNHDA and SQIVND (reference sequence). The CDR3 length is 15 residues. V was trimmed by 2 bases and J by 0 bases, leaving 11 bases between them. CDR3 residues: CASSISGLPSYEQYF. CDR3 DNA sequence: TGTGCCAGTAGTATATCGGGGCTACCCTCCTACGAGCAGTACTTC.

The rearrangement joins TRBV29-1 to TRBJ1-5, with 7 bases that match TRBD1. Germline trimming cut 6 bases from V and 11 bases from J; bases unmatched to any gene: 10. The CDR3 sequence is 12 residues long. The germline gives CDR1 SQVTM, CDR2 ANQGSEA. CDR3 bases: TGCAGCGTAGCGGACAGGAGAGGGGCCCAGCATTTT. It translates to CSVADRRGAQHF.

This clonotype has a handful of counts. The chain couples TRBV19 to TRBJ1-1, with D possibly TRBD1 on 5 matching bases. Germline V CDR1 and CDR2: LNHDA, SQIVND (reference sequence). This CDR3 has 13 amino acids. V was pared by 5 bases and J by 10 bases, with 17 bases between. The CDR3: CASSPSSGAPAFF. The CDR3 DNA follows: TGTGCCAGTAGTCCCTCGTCCGGGGCACCAGCTTTCTTT.